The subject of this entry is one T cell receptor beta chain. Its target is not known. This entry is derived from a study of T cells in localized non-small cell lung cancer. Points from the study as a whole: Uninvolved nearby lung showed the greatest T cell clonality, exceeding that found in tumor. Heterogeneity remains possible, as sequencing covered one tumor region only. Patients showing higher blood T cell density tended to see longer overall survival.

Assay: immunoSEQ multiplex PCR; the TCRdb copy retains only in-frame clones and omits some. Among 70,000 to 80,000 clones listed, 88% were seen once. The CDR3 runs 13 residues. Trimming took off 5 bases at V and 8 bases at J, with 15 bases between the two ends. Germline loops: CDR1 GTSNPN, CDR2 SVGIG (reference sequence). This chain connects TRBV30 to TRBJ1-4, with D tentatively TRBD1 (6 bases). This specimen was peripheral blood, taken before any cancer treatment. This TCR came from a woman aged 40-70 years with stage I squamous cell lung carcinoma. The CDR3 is CAWSPGVQEKLFF. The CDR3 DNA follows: TGTGCCTGGTCCCCAGGGGTTCAAGAAAAACTGTTTTTT.